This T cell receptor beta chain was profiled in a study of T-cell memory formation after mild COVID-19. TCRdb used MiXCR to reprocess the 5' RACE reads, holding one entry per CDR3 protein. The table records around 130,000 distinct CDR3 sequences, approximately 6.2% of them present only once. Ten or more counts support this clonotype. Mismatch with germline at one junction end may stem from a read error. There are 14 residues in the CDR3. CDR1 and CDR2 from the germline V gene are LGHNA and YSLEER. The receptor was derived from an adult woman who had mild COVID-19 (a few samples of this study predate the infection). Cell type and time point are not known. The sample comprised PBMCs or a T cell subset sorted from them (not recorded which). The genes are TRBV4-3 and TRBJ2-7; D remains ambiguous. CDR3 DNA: TGCGCCAGCAGCCAAGGGAACTCGGAACGGGCTTTACGCTTC. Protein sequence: CASSQGNSERALRF.